The 13 T cell receptor beta chains listed next were all sequenced from one sample in a study of blood T cells in healthy people across ages. Primed by a sample-barcoded 5' primer and a J-beta primer mix, a second PCR proceeded for about 6 to 12 cycles. TCRdb processed the 5' RACE reads anew with MiXCR; each CDR3 protein has one entry. The data contain just under 550,000 distinct CDR3 sequences, under 30% of them singletons. These data were also filed under a second study, of T cells of mothers and their children.

The specimen sequenced was blood. These receptor sequences come from a boy between 10 and 17 years old in good health.

The V and J genes are TRBV7-2 and TRBJ2-5; no clear D. CDR3 length: 15 residues. Germline-derived CDR1 and CDR2 are SGHTA and FQGNSA. V lost 5 bases, J lost 5 bases, and 18 bases lay in between. CDR3 in DNA: TGTGCCAGCAGCCCCGACCCAGAGGCGTGGGAGACCCAGTACTTC. Translation: CASSPDPEAWETQYF.

This clonotype has just a few counts. The rearrangement links TRBV7-2 to TRBJ2-7; 10 bases align to TRBD2. Germline V gene lookup returns CDR1 SGHTA and CDR2 FQGNSA. The CDR3 totals 14 residues. J gave up 2 bases and V 5 bases, and 3 bases lay outside the gene matches. The CDR3 nucleotides read TGTGCCAGCAGCCTCCTAGCGGGGGCCTACGAGCAGTACTTC. Its translation: CASSLLAGAYEQYF. The complete variable domain, with remaining parts taken from reference TRBV7-2 and TRBJ2-7, reads GAGVSQSPSNKVTEKGKDVELRCDPISGHTALYWYRQSLGQGLEFLIYFQGNSAPDKSGLPSDRFSAERTGGSVSTLTIQRTQQEDSAVYLCASSLLAGAYEQYFGPGTRLTVT.

The chain employs TRBV7-3 and TRBJ2-3; D is uncertain. Between the trimmed V and J ends, which lost 1 base and 2 bases, there was a span of 13 bases. This CDR3 contains 16 residues. Per the germline V gene, CDR1 is SGHTA and CDR2 is FQGTGA. In DNA form, the CDR3 reads TGTGCCAGCAGCTTAAAGGGCAGCCCCTCCACAGATACGCAGTATTTT. This gives the protein CASSLKGSPSTDTQYF.

This clonotype was found a few times. This rearrangement joins TRBV18 to TRBJ2-2; D unclear. The CDR3 has 12 amino acids. Germline V gives CDR1 KGHSH, CDR2 LQKENI. Between the trimmed V and J ends, which lost 8 bases and 5 bases, there was a span of 9 bases. CDR3 residues: CASTDVTGELFF. DNA for the CDR3: TGTGCCAGCACTGATGTAACCGGGGAGCTGTTTTTT. Based on the CDR3 plus reference TRBV18 and TRBJ2-2, the full variable domain is NAGVMQNPRHLVRRRGQEARLRCSPMKGHSHVYWYRQLPEEGLKFMVYLQKENIIDESGMPKERFSAEFPKEGPSILRIQQVVRGDSAAYFCASTDVTGELFFGEGSRLTVL.

V gene TRBV28 combines with J gene TRBJ1-2; 7 nucleotides match TRBD1. After removal of 5 bases from V and 4 bases from J, the junction contained 7 bases not matched to a gene. Germline values: CDR1 MDHEN, CDR2 SYDVKM. This CDR3 comprises 14 residues. The CDR3 sequence: CASSTGQAFYGYTF. The CDR3 coding sequence is TGTGCCAGCAGTACAGGACAGGCCTTCTATGGCTACACCTTC.

The chain combines TRBV4-3 with TRBJ1-2; a possible D gene is TRBD1 (6 bases). V was clipped by 1 base and J by 8 bases, with 11 bases between them. The length of the CDR3 is 13 residues. CDR1 and CDR2 (germline): LGHNA, YSLEER. For the CDR3, the DNA is TGCGCCAGCAGCCAAGGACAGGCCGGCGGCTACACCTTC. This translates into CASSQGQAGGYTF.

Many counts were recorded for this clonotype. The chain recombines TRBV6-1 with TRBJ2-7; D may be TRBD1 (6 bases). The germline V gene encodes CDR1 MNHNS and CDR2 SASEGT. Trimming removed 8 bases from V and 5 bases from J, with 13 bases in between. This CDR3 is 12 amino acids long. The chain's CDR3 is CASGGQADEQYF. The CDR3 bases are TGTGCCAGCGGGGGCCAAGCCGACGAGCAGTACTTC.

This clonotype has only a few counts. The gene calls are TRBV12-3 or TRBV12-4 and TRBJ2-7; 8 positions agree with TRBD1. The CDR3 has 14 amino acids. V dropped 5 bases and J dropped 2; count of bases not matched to a gene: 5. In DNA form, the CDR3 reads TGTGCCAGCAGTCCCCGGGACAGGCCCTACGAGCAGTACTTC. Translating gives CASSPRDRPYEQYF.

V is TRBV7-2 and J is TRBJ2-5, with TRBD1 matching 9 bases. The germline V gene has CDR1 SGHTA and CDR2 FQGNSA. J was trimmed by 7 bases and V by 5 bases; bases with no gene match: 11. CDR3 length: 15 residues. The CDR3 DNA is TGTGCCAGCAGCCTTCTCGAGACAGGGGGAGGGACCCAGTACTTC. Translation: CASSLLETGGGTQYF.

This clonotype came up a few times. This chain connects TRBV7-2 to TRBJ2-6; D unclear. CDR1 is SGHTA, CDR2 FQGNSA, per germline. Trimming cost V 1 base and J 4 bases, with 8 bases left between them. This CDR3 region has 15 residues. Written as DNA, the CDR3 is TGTGCCAGCAGCTTAGGGTATACAGGGGCCAACGTCCTGACTTTC. Its translation is CASSLGYTGANVLTF.

The sample holds a few counts of this clonotype. The chain combines TRBV15 with TRBJ1-4; a possible D gene is TRBD1 (5 bases). CDR1 and CDR2 (germline): LNHNV, YYDKDF (reference sequence). V lost 0 bases and J 8 bases, leaving 10 bases between the germline ends. This CDR3 contains 14 residues. As DNA, the CDR3 is TGTGCCACCAGCAGAGATCAGGGAAAGGAAAAACTGTTTTTT. Its protein product is CATSRDQGKEKLFF. The full variable domain, rest sourced from reference TRBV15 and TRBJ1-4, is DAMVIQNPRYQVTQFGKPVTLSCSQTLNHNVMYWYQQKSSQAPKLLFHYYDKDFNNEADTPDNFQSRRPNTSFCFLDIRSPGLGDTAMYLCATSRDQGKEKLFFGSGTQLSVL.

This clonotype was seen only a few times. The CDR3 DNA reads TGTGCCAGCAGCTCCCAGGGACAGTCCACAGATACGCAGTATTTT. This codes for CASSSQGQSTDTQYF. The chain couples TRBV9 to TRBJ2-3, with 7 bases matching TRBD1. The germline CDR1 and CDR2 sequences are SGDLS and YYNGEE. The CDR3 extends over 15 amino acids. J was trimmed by 2 bases and V by 4 bases; bases with no gene match: 7.

This clonotype was seen only a few times. This chain joins TRBV29-1 and TRBJ2-5; D gene uncertain. This CDR3 comprises 15 residues. Trimming took off 1 base at V and 2 bases at J, with 14 bases between the two ends. Germline assignment: CDR1 SQVTM and CDR2 ANQGSEA. DNA for the CDR3: TGCAGCGTTGAAGGGGATGCGCGGATTCAAGAGACCCAGTACTTC. The encoded protein is CSVEGDARIQETQYF.